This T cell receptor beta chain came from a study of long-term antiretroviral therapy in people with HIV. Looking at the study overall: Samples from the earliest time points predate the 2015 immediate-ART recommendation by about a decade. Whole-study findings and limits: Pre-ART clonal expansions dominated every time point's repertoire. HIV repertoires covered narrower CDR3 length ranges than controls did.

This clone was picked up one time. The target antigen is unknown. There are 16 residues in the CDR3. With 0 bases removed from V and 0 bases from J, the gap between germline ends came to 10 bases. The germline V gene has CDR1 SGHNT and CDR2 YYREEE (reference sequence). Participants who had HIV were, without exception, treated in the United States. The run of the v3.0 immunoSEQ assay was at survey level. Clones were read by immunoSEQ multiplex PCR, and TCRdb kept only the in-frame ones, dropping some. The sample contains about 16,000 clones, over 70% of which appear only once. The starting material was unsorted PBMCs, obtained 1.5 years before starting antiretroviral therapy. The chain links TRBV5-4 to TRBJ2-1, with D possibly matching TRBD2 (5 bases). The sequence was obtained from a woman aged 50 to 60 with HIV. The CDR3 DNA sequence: TGTGCCAGCAGCTTGGGTGCGGGTAGCTCCTACAATGAGCAGTTCTTC. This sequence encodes CASSLGAGSSYNEQFF.